These 18 T cell receptor beta chains were sequenced from one sample in a study of cytomegalovirus exposure and HLA in healthy donors. The PCR used 60 Vbeta and 13 Jbeta primers. Some clones are missing from TCRdb's copy, which holds only in-frame ones; the method was immunoSEQ multiplex PCR. Of roughly 160,000 clones in the sample, roughly 84% were seen once. Sequenced: PBMCs. These receptors all come from a boy aged 2 to 10 in good health and CMV-seronegative.

This chain uses TRBV10-2 with TRBJ2-7; D gene ambiguous. Between the trimmed V and J ends, which lost 7 bases and 1 base, there was a span of 8 bases. This CDR3 is 12 amino acids long. Germline V gives CDR1 WSHSY, CDR2 SAAADI. The CDR3 region has the DNA TGCGCCAGCACCCCCGGGTCCTACGAGCAGTACTTC. This gives the protein CASTPGSYEQYF.

In this sample, this clone turned up a few times. V is TRBV4-1 and J is TRBJ1-5, with TRBD1 as a possible D gene (6 bases). The CDR3 has 14 residues. The germline V gene has CDR1 MGHRA and CDR2 YSYEKL. Trimming took off 4 bases at V and 4 bases at J, with 11 bases between the two ends. The CDR3 DNA sequence: TGCGCCAGCAGCCGGGGACAACCTAATCAGCCCCAGCATTTT. Translation: CASSRGQPNQPQHF.

The chain couples TRBV2 to TRBJ2-7; D perhaps matches TRBD2 (6 bases). Trimming shortened V by 10 bases and J by 4 bases, and 17 bases separated the two germline ends. CDR1 is SNHLY and CDR2 is FYNNEI in the germline V gene. The CDR3 has 13 residues. In DNA, the CDR3 is TGTGCCATCCCGGGGGAAACGAGGTACGAGCAGTACTTC. This translates into CAIPGETRYEQYF.

The sample holds one count of this clone. The rearrangement uses TRBV5-6 and TRBJ2-7; TRBD2 might be the D (6 bases). The CDR3 sequence is 13 residues long. Germline CDR1 reads SGHDT; CDR2 reads YYEEEE. V lost 8 bases, J lost 6 bases, and 18 bases lay in between. The CDR3 loop is CASSGGKGLEQYF. CDR3 nucleotide sequence: TGTGCCAGTAGTGGGGGGAAGGGTCTCGAGCAGTACTTC.

The chain carries TRBV7-9 and TRBJ2-7; 7 bases are a match to TRBD1. The CDR3 contains 15 residues. Looked up from germline, CDR1 is SEHNR and CDR2 is FQNEAQ (reference sequence). V lost 5 bases to trimming and J lost 6 bases; unmatched junction nucleotides: 13. The CDR3 nucleotides are TGTGCCAGCAGCCATCACAAGGGGGCGCAGGTCGAGCAGTACTTC. It yields the protein CASSHHKGAQVEQYF.

This clone was detected only a few times. The chain couples TRBV30 to TRBJ1-1; D not resolved. The V and J ends lost 5 bases and 1 base respectively, with 5 bases between them. CDR3 size: 11 residues. Germline lookup yields CDR1 GTSNPN and CDR2 SVGIG (reference sequence). CDR3 DNA sequence: TGTGCCTGGGTTAAGAACACTGAAGCTTTCTTT. Its translation is CAWVKNTEAFF. The variable domain in full, with the rest retrieved from reference TRBV30 and TRBJ1-1, is SQTIHQWPATLVQPVGSPLSLECTVEGTSNPNLYWYRQAAGRGLQLLFYSVGIGQISSEVPQNLSASRPQDRQFILSSKKLLLSDSGFYLCAWVKNTEAFFGQGTRLTVV.

This chain uses TRBV5-4 with TRBJ2-7; TRBD2 agrees at 10 bases. Per germline, CDR1 SGHNT and CDR2 YYREEE (reference sequence). V lost 6 bases to trimming and J lost 3 bases; unmatched junction nucleotides: 9. This CDR3 is 15 amino acids long. The CDR3 sequence is CASTSKREGFYEQYF. The CDR3 nucleotides read TGTGCCAGCACGTCCAAGCGGGAGGGATTCTACGAGCAGTACTTC.

The J gene is TRBJ2-1, the V gene TRBV6-5; 7 nucleotides align to TRBD2. Germline V gene sequence: CDR1 MNHEY, CDR2 SVGAGI. The CDR3 loop spans 15 amino acids. V shed 0 bases and J 5 bases; nucleotides not matched to a gene: 4. The CDR3 spells CASSYSSSGDNEQFF. The DNA for the CDR3 is TGTGCCAGCAGTTACTCTTCCAGCGGGGACAATGAGCAGTTCTTC.

The rearrangement links TRBV5-1 to TRBJ1-2, with D hard to call. Germline CDR1 reads SGHRS; CDR2 reads YFSETQ. The CDR3 is 13 amino acids. V lost 4 bases to trimming and J lost 3 bases, with 10 bases between them. The CDR3 region is CASSPRRDYGYTF. The CDR3 DNA reads as TGCGCCAGCAGCCCACGGAGGGACTATGGCTACACCTTC. The whole variable domain, remainder taken from reference TRBV5-1 and TRBJ1-2, is KAGVTQTPRYLIKTRGQQVTLSCSPISGHRSVSWYQQTPGQGLQFLFEYFSETQRNKGNFPGRFSGRQFSNSRSEMNVSTLELGDSALYLCASSPRRDYGYTFGSGTRLTVV.

The count of this clone is one. J is TRBJ2-1 and V is TRBV9, with a weak D call TRBD2 (5 bases). Germline values: CDR1 SGDLS, CDR2 YYNGEE. The length of the CDR3 is 14 residues. V lost 4 bases and J lost 0, with 8 bases in between. In nucleotides, the CDR3 is TGTGCCAGCAGCACCCGGGACTCCTACAATGAGCAGTTCTTC. Translated, it gives CASSTRDSYNEQFF.

In nucleotides, the CDR3 is TGTGCCAGCAGCTCCTCACTCCCGGGACTAGCGGGAGACCGATTAAGCTCCTACGAGCAGTACTTC. Translated: CASSSSLPGLAGDRLSSYEQYF. V gene TRBV13 combines with J gene TRBJ2-7, with TRBD2 matching 14 bases. The germline V gene has CDR1 PRHDT and CDR2 FYEKMQ (reference sequence). The V gene end was trimmed by 4 bases and the J gene end by 0 bases; junction bases not matched to a gene: 20. The CDR3 is made up of 22 amino acids.

Written as DNA, the CDR3 is TGTGCCAGCAGGGACAGACTAGCGGGGGCCACAGATACGCAGTATTTT. Protein product: CASRDRLAGATDTQYF. This chain uses TRBV2 with TRBJ2-3, with 12 bases matching TRBD2. The CDR3 runs 16 residues. In germline, CDR1 is SNHLY, CDR2 FYNNEI. V shed 6 bases, J shed 2 bases, and the junction held 6 bases outside the gene matches.

This clone has only one observation. The same CDR3 arises from other DNA sequences in this sample as well. V gene TRBV5-4 combines with J gene TRBJ2-5; 8 nucleotides line up with TRBD1. V gave up 2 bases and J gave up 1 base; unmatched junction bases: 1. From germline, CDR1 is SGHNT and CDR2 YYREEE (reference sequence). The CDR3 sequence is 14 residues long. The CDR3 here is CASSFGQGQETQYF. Written as DNA, the CDR3 is TGTGCCAGCAGCTTCGGACAGGGCCAAGAGACCCAGTACTTC.

This clone was detected a few times. The chain uses TRBV6-1 and TRBJ2-1; TRBD2 matches 12 bases. The germline gives CDR1 MNHNS, CDR2 SASEGT. V lost 3 bases and J lost 7; bases outside the gene matches: 10. This CDR3 is 17 amino acids long. Here the CDR3 DNA reads TGTGCCAGCAGTGATCGGACTAGCGGGATAGTCTCGAATGAGCAGTTCTTC. This encodes CASSDRTSGIVSNEQFF.

For the CDR3, the DNA is TGTGCCAGCAGTTTGTCCCGCCGGTATAGCACCTACGAGCAGTACTTC. Amino acids: CASSLSRRYSTYEQYF. The V call is TRBV27, the J call TRBJ2-7, with D unclear. Trimming left V 3 bases short and J 2 bases short, with 17 bases between. The CDR3 totals 16 residues. Germline loops: CDR1 MNHEY, CDR2 SMNVEV (reference sequence).

The chain is built from TRBV1 and TRBJ2-7; the table's D call of TRBD1 was not tested on the DNA. TRBV1 is a pseudogene segment. CDR3 length: 15 residues. CDR3 amino acids: CTSSLRQAKDLEQYF. DNA for the CDR3: TGCACCAGCAGCCTCCGACAGGCTAAGGATCTCGAGCAGTACTTC.

Notes on this clone: The junction and the germline gene differ at one end; a read error may be behind it. The chain has TRBV7-7 and TRBJ2-3; 7 bases are shared with TRBD2. Germline CDR1 is SSHAT and CDR2 is FNYEAQ (reference sequence). The CDR3 has 13 amino acids. As DNA, the CDR3 is TGTGCTAGCAGCTCGCTAGCGGCAGATACGCAGTATTTT. Protein product: CASSSLAADTQYF.

The chain recombines TRBV7-3 with TRBJ2-1; TRBD2 matches at 14 bases. Losses at the gene ends were 5 bases for V and 9 bases for J; bases not matched to a gene: 6. This CDR3 contains 15 residues. Germline V gene data show CDR1 as SGHTA and CDR2 as FQGTGA. CDR3: CASSQGLAGVSEQFF. The DNA for the CDR3 is TGTGCCAGCAGCCAGGGACTAGCGGGAGTAAGTGAGCAGTTCTTC.